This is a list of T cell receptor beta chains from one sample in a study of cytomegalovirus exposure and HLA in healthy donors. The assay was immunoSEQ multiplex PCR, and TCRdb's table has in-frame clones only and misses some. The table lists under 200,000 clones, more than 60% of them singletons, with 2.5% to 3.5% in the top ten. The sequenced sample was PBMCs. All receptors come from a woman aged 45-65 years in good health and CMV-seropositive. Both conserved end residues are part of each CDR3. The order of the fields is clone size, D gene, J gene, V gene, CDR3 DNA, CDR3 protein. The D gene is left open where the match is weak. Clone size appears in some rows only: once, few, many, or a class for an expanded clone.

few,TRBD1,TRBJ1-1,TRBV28,TGTGCCAGCACCCCCACCTCAGGGGGCCACACTGAAGCTTTCTTT,CASTPTSGGHTEAFF
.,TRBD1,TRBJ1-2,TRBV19,TGTGCCAGTAGTACCCAGGGGGAGAGTAACTATGGCTACACCTTC,CASSTQGESNYGYTF
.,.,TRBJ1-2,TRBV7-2,TGTGCCAGCAGAATTCCGGGGAACTATGGCTACACCTTC,CASRIPGNYGYTF
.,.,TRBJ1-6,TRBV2,TGTGCCAGCAGTTCGGGCGGGTTCATTAATTCACCCCTCCACTTT,CASSSGGFINSPLHF
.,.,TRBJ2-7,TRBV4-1,TGCGCCAGCAGCCAGGGCATCTCCTACGAGCAGTACTTC,CASSQGISYEQYF
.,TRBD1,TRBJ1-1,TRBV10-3,TGTGCCATCAGCCGTACAGGGGCGAACACTGAAGCTTTCTTT,CAISRTGANTEAFF
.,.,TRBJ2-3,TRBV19,TGTGCCAGTAGTAGGGACTGGAGAACAGATACGCAGTATTTT,CASSRDWRTDTQYF
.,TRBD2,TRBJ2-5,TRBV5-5,TGTGCCAGCAGCTCCCTTCGGGGGGAACAAGAGACCCAGTACTTC,CASSSLRGEQETQYF
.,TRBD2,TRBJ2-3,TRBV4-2,TGTGCCAGCAGCCAGACGGGGGCCCCGGGAGGGGGAGCAGATACGCAGTATTTT,CASSQTGAPGGGADTQYF
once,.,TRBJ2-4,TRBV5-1,TGCGCCAGCAGCTTTGCGCTTTTAGCCAAAAACATTCAGTACTTC,CASSFALLAKNIQYF
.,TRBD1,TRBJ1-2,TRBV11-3,TGTGCCAGCAGCCATCCGGGACAGCATAACTATGGCTACACCTTC,CASSHPGQHNYGYTF
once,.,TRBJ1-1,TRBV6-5,TGTGCCAGCAGTACGGTTAGGAACACTGAAGCTTTCTTT,CASSTVRNTEAFF
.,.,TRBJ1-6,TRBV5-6,TGTGCCAGCTCCTCCGGGACTCCGAATTCACCCCTCCACTTT,CASSSGTPNSPLHF
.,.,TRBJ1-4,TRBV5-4,TGTGCCAGCAGCTTGGGACGGGTAGAAAAACTGTTTTTT,CASSLGRVEKLFF
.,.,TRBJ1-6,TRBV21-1,TGTGCCAGCAGCAAAGGTCGGACAGGGAATTCACCCCTCCACTTT,CASSKGRTGNSPLHF
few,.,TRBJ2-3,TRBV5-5,TGTGCCAGCAGAAAACAGGGCACAGATACGCAGTATTTT,CASRKQGTDTQYF
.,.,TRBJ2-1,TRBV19,TGTGCCAGTACCATAGACAATGAGCAGTTCTTC,CASTIDNEQFF
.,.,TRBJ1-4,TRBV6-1,TGTGCCACCAGCACGGAACGAGGTGAAAAACTGTTTTTT,CATSTERGEKLFF
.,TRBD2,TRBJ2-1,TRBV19,TGTGCCAGTACCCGGACTAGCGTGTACAATGAGCAGTTCTTC,CASTRTSVYNEQFF
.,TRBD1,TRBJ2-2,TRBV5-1,TGCGCCAGCAGCTTGTCGAGTGGGCAGACAGGGTCGAACACCGGGGAGCTGTTTTTT,CASSLSSGQTGSNTGELFF